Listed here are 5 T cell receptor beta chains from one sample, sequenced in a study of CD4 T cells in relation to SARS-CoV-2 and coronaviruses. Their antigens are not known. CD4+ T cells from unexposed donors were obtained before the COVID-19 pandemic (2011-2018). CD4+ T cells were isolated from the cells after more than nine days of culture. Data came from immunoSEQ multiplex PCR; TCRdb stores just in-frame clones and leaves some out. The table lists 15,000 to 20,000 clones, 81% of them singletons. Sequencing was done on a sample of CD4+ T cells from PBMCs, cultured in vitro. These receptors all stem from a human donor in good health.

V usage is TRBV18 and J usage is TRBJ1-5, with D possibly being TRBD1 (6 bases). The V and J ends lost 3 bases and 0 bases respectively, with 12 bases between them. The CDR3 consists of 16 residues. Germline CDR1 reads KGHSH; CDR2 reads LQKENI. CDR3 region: CASSPGQTYSNQPQHF. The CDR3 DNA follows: TGTGCCAGCTCACCCGGACAGACTTATAGCAATCAGCCCCAGCATTTT.

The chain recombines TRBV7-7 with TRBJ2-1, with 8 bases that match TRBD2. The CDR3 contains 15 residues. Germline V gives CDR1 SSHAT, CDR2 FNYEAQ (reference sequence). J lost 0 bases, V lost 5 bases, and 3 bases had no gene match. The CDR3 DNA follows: TGTGCCAGCAGCCCCGGGGGGGGCTCCTACAATGAGCAGTTCTTC. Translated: CASSPGGGSYNEQFF.

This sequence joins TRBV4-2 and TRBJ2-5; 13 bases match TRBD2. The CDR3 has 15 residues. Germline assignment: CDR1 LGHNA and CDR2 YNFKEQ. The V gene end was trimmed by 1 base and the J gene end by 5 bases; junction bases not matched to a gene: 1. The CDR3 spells CASSQGLAGGETQYF. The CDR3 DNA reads TGTGCCAGCAGCCAAGGACTAGCGGGGGGTGAGACCCAGTACTTC.

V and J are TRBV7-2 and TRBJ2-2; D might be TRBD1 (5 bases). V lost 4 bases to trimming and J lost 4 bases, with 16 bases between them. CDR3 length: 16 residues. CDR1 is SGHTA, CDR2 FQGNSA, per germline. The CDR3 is CASSSVAGQGTGELFF. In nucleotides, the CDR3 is TGTGCCAGCAGCTCCGTGGCCGGCCAGGGCACCGGGGAGCTGTTTTTT.

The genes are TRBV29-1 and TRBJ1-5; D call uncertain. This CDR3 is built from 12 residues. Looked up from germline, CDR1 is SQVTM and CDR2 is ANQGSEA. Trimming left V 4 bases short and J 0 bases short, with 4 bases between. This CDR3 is CSVGDSNQPQHF. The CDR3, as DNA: TGCAGCGTTGGAGATAGCAATCAGCCCCAGCATTTT.